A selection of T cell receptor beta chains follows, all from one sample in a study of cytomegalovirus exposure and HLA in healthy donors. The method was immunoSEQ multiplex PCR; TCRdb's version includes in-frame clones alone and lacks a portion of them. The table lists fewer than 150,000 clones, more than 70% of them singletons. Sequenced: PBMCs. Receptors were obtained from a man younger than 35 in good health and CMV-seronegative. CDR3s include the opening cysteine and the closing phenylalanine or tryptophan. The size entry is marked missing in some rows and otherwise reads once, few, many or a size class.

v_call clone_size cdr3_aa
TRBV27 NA CASSPRTGRETQYF
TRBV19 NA CASSITAGRNYGYTF
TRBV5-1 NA CASSLVSPGQDTEAFF
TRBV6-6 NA CASSPLAATNNEQFF
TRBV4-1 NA CASSQGVMGGDEQYF
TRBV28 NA CASSPRQPNQPQHF
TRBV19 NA CASSILDKNTEAFF
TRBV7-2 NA CASSLAPSTEAFF
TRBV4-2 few CASSPGYGPRYEQYF
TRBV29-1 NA CSVGMSGNTEAFF
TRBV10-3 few CAISGDSTGELFF
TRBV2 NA CASRGQGHPPLHF
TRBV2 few CASSGGGGTEAFF
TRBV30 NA CAWSVGPEAFF
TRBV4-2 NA CASSQEWETSGSYTQYF
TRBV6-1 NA CAILPTDTTGELFF
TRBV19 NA CASSITSGRSDTGELFF
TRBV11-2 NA CASSLGGTQYF
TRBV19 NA CASSMPGRAGELFF
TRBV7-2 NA CASSSRQGALTQYF
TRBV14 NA CASSQPRENTEAFF
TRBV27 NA CASSLTSANTGELFF
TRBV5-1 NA CASSLDQTNTEAFF